This TCR beta chain was captured by sequencing in a study of cytomegalovirus exposure and HLA in healthy donors. Trimming cost V 2 bases and J 4 bases, with 9 bases left between them. Germline loops: CDR1 SGHTA, CDR2 FQGNSA. The CDR3 extends over 13 amino acids. Profiled with immunoSEQ multiplex PCR; TCRdb holds only in-frame clones, not every one. Of 90,000 to 150,000 clones listed, about nine tenths are singletons. A word on this clone: Its antigen is unidentified.

Study findings and constraints: That first-cohort TCR clusters tended to co-occur in the approximately 120 validation repertoires was found in a later analysis.

The sequenced material came from PBMCs. The rearrangement uses TRBV7-2 and TRBJ2-7; D ambiguous. The receptor comes from a man between 18 and 29 years old in good health and CMV-seronegative. CDR3 residues: CASSLKQPYEQYF. In DNA, the CDR3 is TGTGCCAGCAGCTTAAAACAGCCGTACGAGCAGTACTTC.